This paragraph reports one TCR beta chain. It has no known antigen specificity. Base quality data are lacking; no much larger clone is found one base away. Patients chosen for sequencing had shown expansion of CD8+CD57+ cells by flow cytometry. Every patient had a diagnosis of severe acquired aplastic anemia based on International Study of Aplastic Anemia and Agranulocytosis and Camitta criteria. No patient had received any therapy when blood was sampled. In the study, sorted CD4+ and CD8+ blood T cells from patients with severe aplastic anemia and from healthy subjects underwent deep sequencing of TCR repertoires. Patients were enrolled in the USA under clinicaltrials.gov protocols 00001620, 01623167, 00001397, 00071045, 00081523 and 00961064. Ficoll-Paque density gradient centrifugation was used to isolate peripheral blood mononuclear cells. Before DNA was extracted, CD4+ and CD8+ T cells were sorted using either FACS or magnetic beads.

Trimming at the junction amounts to 2 bases on V and 2 bases on J, and the germline ends lie 8 bases apart. The germline V gene (reference sequence) specifies DFQATT as CDR1 and SNEGSKA as CDR2. There are 13 amino acids in the CDR3, from cysteine to phenylalanine inclusive. Of the read, only the CDR3 DNA is kept; its 39 bases are in frame from base 1. This sample was taken from a study of CD8+CD57+ T cells in acquired aplastic anemia (dated by TCRdb to between 2018 and 2020). Concerning the study at large: A mean of approximately 3 ug of DNA, ranging from roughly 0.19 to 27.4 ug, was extracted from sorted CD4+ and CD8+ cells. A CD8+CD57+ expansion meant a frequency higher than the mean frequency seen in healthy subjects.

Genomic DNA was used as template for profiling of TCR beta VDJ combinations and CDR3 sequences. An Illumina HiSeq 2000 was used for TCR repertoire sequencing. On the authors' methods: Repertoire assessment relied on Simpson's diversity index, CDR3 size and DJ length profiles, and TRBV/TRBJ rearrangement plots. Whichever DNA sequence was most abundant in the deep sequencing data was defined as the immunodominant clone. CDR3 amino acid sequences were checked for sharing between subjects and were compared against published repertoires and the VDJdb database. The public reads were reprocessed in TCRdb via fastp at Q25 and MiXCR, keeping in-frame beta chains. Each entry merges the rows of one CDR3 protein and shows their most common DNA and genes. For this entry, the V and J calls and clone size follow TCRdb and not the study's own pipeline. In this sample the table shows about 150,000 distinct CDR3 sequences, about 48% of which occur a single time. More than 10% of the sample is held by the ten biggest clonotypes.

Study-wide conclusions, independent of this receptor: CD8+ Simpson's diversity did not differ significantly between patients and healthy controls (P=0.060). Although 25 to 30 CD8+ CDR3 sequences were shared by patients and controls, these sequences appeared highly expressed in patients and within the immunodominant clones of patients.

The receptor was derived from a human donor with aplastic anemia. Recombination linked TRBV20-1 to TRBJ2-3, with the D gene uncertain. Input material: sorted CD4+, CD8+, or CD8+CD57+ T cells (not recorded which) from PBMCs. The CDR3: CSARLVDTDTQYF. The bases read TGCAGTGCTAGACTAGTAGACACAGATACGCAGTATTTT.